These 32 T cell receptor beta chains originate from one sample sequenced in a study of T cells in Graves' hyperthyroidism and ophthalmopathy. TCR beta CDR3 sequences were amplified from RNA transcripts. The study used the HTBI primer set for a first-round RT-PCR of the TCR CDR3. TCRdb independently ran MiXCR on the multiplex PCR reads; one entry per CDR3 protein. Among fewer than 450,000 distinct CDR3 sequences listed, about a sixth were seen once. The sequenced sample consisted of blood. The receptors were gathered from a woman aged 25 to 45 with Graves' hyperthyroidism that later progressed to Graves' ophthalmopathy.

This clonotype was observed many times. CDR3 sequence (DNA): TGTGCCAGCAGTGTCGGACATAATCAGCCCCAGCATTTT. It is translated as CASSVGHNQPQHF. The chain uses TRBV6-1 and TRBJ1-5, with D perhaps matching TRBD1 (5 bases). Germline loops: CDR1 MNHNS, CDR2 SASEGT. This CDR3 contains 13 residues. The V and J ends lost 4 bases and 4 bases respectively, with 8 bases between them.

J is TRBJ2-6 and V is TRBV6-9, with D hard to call. This CDR3 region has 16 residues. Trimming pared 3 bases from V and 1 base from J, leaving 10 bases between. Germline lookup yields CDR1 MNHGY and CDR2 SVAAGI. CDR3 coding DNA: TGTGCCAGCAGTTACGAGGACGGTTCTGGGGCCAACGTCCTGACTTTC. The encoded protein is CASSYEDGSGANVLTF.

This clonotype has more than one count but fewer than ten. This may stem from a read error, because a much larger clone lies one nucleotide away. The V call is TRBV12-3 or TRBV12-4, the J call TRBJ1-5, with a possible D match to TRBD1 (5 bases). The CDR3 length is 16 residues. V lost 6 bases and J 2 bases, leaving 17 bases between the germline ends. The CDR3 nucleotides are TGTGCCAGCAGGAAGGGGACTCCGGTAGGCAATCAGCCCCAGCATTTT. Translation: CASRKGTPVGNQPQHF.

This clonotype was counted many times. This chain links TRBV12-3 or TRBV12-4 with TRBJ1-6; possible D gene TRBD1, 6 bases. This CDR3 comprises 15 residues. V gave up 3 bases and J gave up 3 bases, with 9 bases separating them. The CDR3 nucleotides read TGTGCCAGCAGTTTTGCAGGGGACTATAATTCACCCCTCCACTTT. Translated: CASSFAGDYNSPLHF.

This clonotype was found many times. This chain links TRBV2 with TRBJ2-5; a possible D gene is TRBD2 (5 bases). The CDR3 covers 13 residues. Trimming pared 10 bases from V and 4 bases from J, leaving 16 bases between. Germline CDR1 SNHLY, CDR2 FYNNEI. The CDR3 loop reads CANHKGVGETQYF. The CDR3 coding sequence is TGTGCCAACCACAAGGGAGTGGGAGAGACCCAGTACTTC.

This sequence joins TRBV5-1 and TRBJ1-1; 10 nucleotides match TRBD1. The V gene's germline CDR1 is SGHRS and CDR2 YFSETQ. V lost 4 bases to trimming and J lost 1 base; unmatched junction nucleotides: 4. The CDR3 runs to 15 residues. CDR3 sequence reads: CASSARTGGNTEAFF. CDR3 nucleotides: TGCGCCAGCAGCGCAAGGACAGGGGGGAACACTGAAGCTTTCTTT. The whole variable domain, remainder taken from reference TRBV5-1 and TRBJ1-1, is KAGVTQTPRYLIKTRGQQVTLSCSPISGHRSVSWYQQTPGQGLQFLFEYFSETQRNKGNFPGRFSGRQFSNSRSEMNVSTLELGDSALYLCASSARTGGNTEAFFGQGTRLTVV.

This clonotype was recorded at least ten times. This chain uses TRBV2 with TRBJ1-2, with 9 bases that match TRBD1. V was clipped by 6 bases and J by 7 bases; unmatched bases: 18. There are 17 residues in the CDR3. Germline values: CDR1 SNHLY, CDR2 FYNNEI. CDR3 DNA sequence: TGTGCCAGCAGGGCGATATTGTGGGGACAGGGTGGTTTTGGCTACACCTTC. Translating it yields CASRAILWGQGGFGYTF.

This clonotype has a count of ten or more. DNA of the CDR3: TGTGCCAGCAGCCCCCGACAAGAGGGTAGACGCGAGCAGTACTTC. Translation gives CASSPRQEGRREQYF. The chain employs TRBV14 and TRBJ2-7; perhaps TRBD2 as D (5 bases). This CDR3 comprises 15 residues. Germline V gene sequence: CDR1 SGHDN, CDR2 FVKESK. Trimming pared 4 bases from V and 6 bases from J, leaving 19 bases between. Based on the CDR3 plus reference TRBV14 and TRBJ2-7, the full variable domain is EAGVTQFPSHSVIEKGQTVTLRCDPISGHDNLYWYRRVMGKEIKFLLHFVKESKQDESGMPNNRFLAERTGGTYSTLKVQPAELEDSGVYFCASSPRQEGRREQYFGPGTRLTVT.

This clonotype was seen more than once but under ten times. One junction end does not reproduce the germline sequence, and a read error may be involved. The chain is built from TRBV27 and TRBJ1-5; no reliable D call. In germline, CDR1 is MNHEY, CDR2 SMNVEV (reference sequence). The CDR3 has 14 residues. Here the CDR3 reads CASGFSYSNQPQHF. The CDR3 bases are TGTGCCAGCGGTTTTTCGTATAGCAATCAGCCCCAGCATTTT.

This clonotype was detected many times. The chain employs TRBV3-1 and TRBJ1-1; D is perhaps TRBD1 (5 bases). Germline V CDR1 and CDR2: LGHDT, YNNKEL (reference sequence). The CDR3 length is 12 residues. V lost 1 base to trimming and J lost 11 bases, with 11 bases between them. In nucleotides, the CDR3 is TGTGCCAGCAGCCAAGCGGACACGGCGGCTTTCTTT. It yields the protein CASSQADTAAFF.

This clonotype was seen many times. V and J are TRBV24-1 and TRBJ2-5, with 7 positions matching TRBD2. This CDR3 comprises 16 residues. Germline CDR1 is KGHDR and CDR2 is SFDVKD. The V and J ends lost 3 bases and 2 bases, in that order; junction bases with no gene match: 8. CDR3 amino acids: CATSDTGLVRQETQYF. The DNA of the CDR3 is TGTGCCACCAGTGATACTGGACTAGTGAGGCAAGAGACCCAGTACTTC.

In its sample, this clonotype was seen many times. The rearrangement links TRBV28 to TRBJ2-5; 7 positions agree with TRBD1. The CDR3 covers 16 residues. Germline CDR1 reads MDHEN; CDR2 reads SYDVKM. The V gene end was trimmed by 6 bases and the J gene end by 1 base; junction bases not matched to a gene: 11. The CDR3 bases are TGTGCCAGCAGCACCACAAAGACAGGGATCCAAGAGACCCAGTACTTC. Translating it yields CASSTTKTGIQETQYF.

This clonotype was counted many times. This rearrangement joins TRBV19 to TRBJ1-2; D gene uncertain. The germline V gene encodes CDR1 LNHDA and CDR2 SQIVND (reference sequence). This CDR3 has 15 residues. V was shortened by 4 bases and J by 3 bases, with 15 bases between the two germline ends. The CDR3 DNA follows: TGTGCCAGTAGTAATTATGTAACGGTTCACTATGGCTACACCTTC. This sequence encodes CASSNYVTVHYGYTF.

This sequence joins TRBV20-1 and TRBJ1-5; D possibly corresponds to TRBD1 (6 bases). CDR1 is DFQATT, CDR2 SNEGSKA, per germline (reference sequence). This CDR3 has 13 residues. V lost 3 bases, J lost 5 bases, and 11 bases lay in between. The DNA for the CDR3 is TGCAGTGCTAGTAGGGGGGGAGATCAGCCCCAGCATTTT. Its protein is CSASRGGDQPQHF.

This clonotype appeared many times. V and J are TRBV20-1 and TRBJ2-7; 7 bases line up with TRBD1. Germline trimming cut 4 bases from V and 1 base from J; bases unmatched to any gene: 7. The germline V gene has CDR1 DFQATT and CDR2 SNEGSKA (reference sequence). The CDR3 consists of 14 residues. DNA of the CDR3: TGCAGTGCTAAGTGGAGGACAGGTTCCTACGAGCAGTACTTC. This codes for CSAKWRTGSYEQYF.

This clonotype was picked up many times. V usage is TRBV30 and J usage is TRBJ2-3, with D perhaps given as TRBD1 or TRBD2 (5 bases each). CDR1 GTSNPN and CDR2 SVGIG come from the germline V gene (reference sequence). V lost 4 bases, J lost 9 bases, and 17 bases lay in between. The CDR3 loop spans 13 amino acids. CDR3 amino acids: CAWKGQGATTQYF. Here the CDR3 DNA reads TGTGCCTGGAAAGGGCAGGGAGCGACGACGCAGTATTTT.

This chain connects TRBV15 to TRBJ2-3, with 10 bases identical to TRBD1. CDR1 and CDR2 from the germline V gene are LNHNV and YYDKDF (reference sequence). This CDR3 contains 17 residues. V shed 2 bases, J shed 4 bases, and the junction held 9 bases outside the gene matches. The CDR3 DNA reads as TGTGCCACCAGCAGAACCTTCGATGGACAGGGGGCAGATACGCAGTATTTT. This sequence encodes CATSRTFDGQGADTQYF.

Many counts were recorded for this clonotype. The chain has TRBV6-1 and TRBJ2-2, with 12 bases lining up with TRBD2. Losses at the gene ends were 7 bases for V and 5 bases for J; bases not matched to a gene: 2. Germline loops: CDR1 MNHNS, CDR2 SASEGT. This CDR3 comprises 14 residues. The CDR3 region is CASIGTSGTGELFF. DNA for the CDR3: TGTGCCAGCATCGGGACTAGCGGGACCGGGGAGCTGTTTTTT.

In this sample, this clonotype turned up many times. The CDR3, as DNA: TGTGCCAGCAGCTTAGTTTTCGGGAGTAGCTACAATGAGCAGTTCTTC. It specifies CASSLVFGSSYNEQFF. The chain links TRBV7-2 to TRBJ2-1, with D possibly being TRBD2 (6 bases). This CDR3 contains 16 residues. Germline-derived CDR1 and CDR2 are SGHTA and FQGNSA. Trimming pared 1 base from V and 3 bases from J, leaving 13 bases between.

The table lists this clonotype with many counts. The chain combines TRBV28 with TRBJ2-7, with a possible D match to TRBD1 (5 bases). The CDR3 loop spans 13 amino acids. The V gene's germline CDR1 is MDHEN and CDR2 SYDVKM. V gave up 11 bases and J gave up 0 bases, with 14 bases separating them. The CDR3 nucleotides read TGTGCCGTAACGGACATCAGCTCCTACGAGCAGTACTTC. Encoded protein: CAVTDISSYEQYF.

This clonotype was found a few times. This may stem from a read error, because a much larger clone lies one nucleotide away. The chain couples TRBV6-1 to TRBJ1-1; D ambiguous. The CDR3 has 10 amino acids. Trimming shortened V by 5 bases and J by 4 bases, and 2 bases separated the two germline ends. Germline V gene data show CDR1 as MNHNS and CDR2 as SASEGT. The CDR3 sequence is CASSSTEAFF. The CDR3 DNA follows: TGTGCCAGCAGTAGCACTGAAGCTTTCTTT.

This clonotype was found a few times. This chain connects TRBV4-1 to TRBJ1-1, with D uncertain. This CDR3 has 14 residues. Trimming cost V 2 bases and J 6 bases, with 13 bases left between them. CDR1 and CDR2 (germline): MGHRA, YSYEKL. In DNA, the CDR3 is TGCGCCAGCAGCCAACCCCACCAGCGGGCTGAAGCTTTCTTT. The encoded protein is CASSQPHQRAEAFF.

This clonotype has at least ten counts. The chain carries TRBV4-1 and TRBJ2-5, with D perhaps TRBD1 (5 bases). The CDR3 has 14 amino acids. Trimming removed 6 bases at V and 2 bases at J, with 13 bases between. Germline V CDR1 and CDR2: MGHRA, YSYEKL. The CDR3, as DNA: TGCGCCAGCAGACGTGGTCAGGGTCAAGAGACCCAGTACTTC. As protein: CASRRGQGQETQYF.

This clonotype has just a few counts. This rearrangement joins TRBV5-6 to TRBJ1-2; D may be TRBD1 (5 bases). Deletions cut 3 bases from V and 0 bases from J, with 12 bases between. CDR3 length equals 15 residues. Per the germline V gene, CDR1 is SGHDT and CDR2 is YYEEEE. CDR3 DNA sequence: TGTGCCAGCAGCTCGCGAACAGGAGCTAACTATGGCTACACCTTC. This encodes CASSSRTGANYGYTF. Full variable domain (remainder filled in from reference TRBV5-6 and TRBJ1-2): DAGVTQSPTHLIKTRGQQVTLRCSPKSGHDTVSWYQQALGQGPQFIFQYYEEEERQRGNFPDRFSGHQFPNYSSELNVNALLLGDSALYLCASSSRTGANYGYTFGSGTRLTVV.

This clonotype was seen repeatedly, ten times or more. The chain joins TRBV19 to TRBJ1-2; tentatively, D is TRBD1 (6 bases). With 8 bases removed from V and 2 bases from J, the gap between germline ends came to 15 bases. The germline gives CDR1 LNHDA, CDR2 SQIVND (reference sequence). There are 14 residues in the CDR3. The CDR3 is CASRPLDRNYGYTF. For the CDR3, the DNA is TGTGCCAGTCGGCCTCTCGACAGGAACTATGGCTACACCTTC.

This clonotype was seen only a few times. J is TRBJ2-5 and V is TRBV20-1; D gene unclear. V was shortened by 4 bases and J by 1 base, with 16 bases between the two germline ends. The CDR3 runs to 15 residues. Germline V gene sequence: CDR1 DFQATT, CDR2 SNEGSKA (reference sequence). The CDR3 DNA is TGCAGTGCTATTGAGGCCCCCGGCACCCAAGAGACCCAGTACTTC. This gives the protein CSAIEAPGTQETQYF.

This clonotype was counted ten times or more. The genes are TRBV6-1 and TRBJ2-5; D not certain. The CDR3 covers 11 residues. In germline, CDR1 is MNHNS, CDR2 SASEGT. The V and J ends lost 7 bases and 6 bases respectively, with 9 bases between them. CDR3 in amino acids: CASTPYQTQYF. As DNA, the CDR3 is TGTGCCAGCACCCCTTATCAGACCCAGTACTTC.

This clonotype was detected only a few times. The rearrangement joins TRBV29-1 to TRBJ2-5; 7 bases line up with TRBD2. J gave up 7 bases and V 3 bases, and 17 bases lay outside the gene matches. This CDR3 spans 16 amino acids. Germline CDR1 and CDR2: SQVTM and ANQGSEA. CDR3 DNA: TGCAGCGTTGATGGGAGGGACCCTAAATTCCCTGGGACCCAGTACTTC. Amino acids: CSVDGRDPKFPGTQYF.

The rearrangement joins TRBV30 to TRBJ2-1; D might be TRBD2 (5 bases). Germline assignment: CDR1 GTSNPN and CDR2 SVGIG (reference sequence). This CDR3 comprises 13 residues. Trimming removed 4 bases from V and 4 bases from J, with 11 bases in between. The CDR3: CAWTETSYNEQFF. The DNA of the CDR3 is TGTGCCTGGACGGAAACTAGTTACAATGAGCAGTTCTTC.

This clonotype was seen a few times. A much larger clone sits a single nucleotide away, making a read error possible. V usage is TRBV11-2 and J usage is TRBJ1-5; D not certain. CDR1 and CDR2 (germline): SGHAT, FQNNGV. The CDR3 spans 14 residues. The CDR3 DNA sequence: TGTGCCAACAGCTTAGGGCAGCTCAATCAGCCCCAGCATTTT. Its translation is CANSLGQLNQPQHF.

This clonotype was seen only a few times. This rearrangement joins TRBV18 to TRBJ2-7; 12 bases align to TRBD1. The CDR3 extends over 15 amino acids. V lost 3 bases and J lost 5; bases outside the gene matches: 5. The germline CDR1 and CDR2 sequences are KGHSH and LQKENI. The CDR3 reads CASSPRDRGRDEQYF. CDR3 nucleotide sequence: TGTGCCAGCTCACCGCGGGACAGGGGGCGCGACGAGCAGTACTTC.

This clonotype turned up a few times. The chain is built from TRBV13 and TRBJ2-7, with 9 positions matching TRBD1. The germline gives CDR1 PRHDT, CDR2 FYEKMQ (reference sequence). The CDR3 runs 15 residues. V lost 0 bases, J lost 4 bases, and 4 bases stayed unmatched. CDR3 region: CASSLGGTGLYEQYF. The CDR3 bases are TGTGCCAGCAGCTTAGGAGGGACAGGGCTGTACGAGCAGTACTTC.